These 3 T cell receptor beta chains were all obtained from the same sample, sequenced in a study of response to subunit inactivated influenza vaccine. TCRdb called the RT-PCR reads again in MiXCR, with one record for every CDR3 protein. The sample shows about 480,000 distinct CDR3 sequences, 13% of them seen only once. The specimen was PBMCs from blood, collected 40 to 50 days after vaccination. These receptors all come from a man between 50 and 59 years old who received an inactivated influenza vaccine.

The rearrangement links TRBV4-3 to TRBJ2-1; 8 bases align to TRBD2. The germline gives CDR1 LGHNA, CDR2 YSLEER. V was clipped by 0 bases and J by 7 bases; unmatched bases: 14. CDR3 length: 18 amino acids. In nucleotides, the CDR3 is TGCGCCAGCAGCCAAGAAATAGCGACTAGCGCGGTAAGGAATGAGCAGTTCTTC. The encoded protein is CASSQEIATSAVRNEQFF.

This clonotype was seen only a few times. The gene calls are TRBV9 and TRBJ2-5; 9 bases match TRBD2. Germline V CDR1 and CDR2: SGDLS, YYNGEE. The CDR3 runs to 16 residues. V was pared by 0 bases and J by 0 bases, with 3 bases of the junction left unmatched. The CDR3 DNA reads TGTGCCAGCAGCGTAGGGACTAGCGAATACCAAGAGACCCAGTACTTC. It yields the protein CASSVGTSEYQETQYF.

This clonotype was observed at least ten times. The chain has TRBV5-6 and TRBJ2-3; 9 nucleotides align to TRBD2. The CDR3 has 14 amino acids. The V and J ends lost 4 bases and 5 bases, in that order; junction bases with no gene match: 5. The germline V gene has CDR1 SGHDT and CDR2 YYEEEE. In nucleotides, the CDR3 is TGTGCCAGCAGCCCGTGGACTAGCGAAGATACGCAGTATTTT. Its translation is CASSPWTSEDTQYF.